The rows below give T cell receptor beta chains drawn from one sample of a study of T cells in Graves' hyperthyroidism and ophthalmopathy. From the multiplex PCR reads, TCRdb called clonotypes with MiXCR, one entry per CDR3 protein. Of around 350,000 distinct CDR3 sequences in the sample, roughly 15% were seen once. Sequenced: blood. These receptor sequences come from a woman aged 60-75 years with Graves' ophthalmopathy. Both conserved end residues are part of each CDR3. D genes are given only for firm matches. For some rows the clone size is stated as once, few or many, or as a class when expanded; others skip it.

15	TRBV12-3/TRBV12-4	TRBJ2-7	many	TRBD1	CASSLRGQSSYEQYF	TGTGCCAGCAGTTTAAGGGGACAGAGCTCCTACGAGCAGTACTTC
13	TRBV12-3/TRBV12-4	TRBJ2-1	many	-	CASSLGGNGEQFF	TGTGCCAGCAGTTTAGGAGGGAATGGCGAGCAGTTCTTC
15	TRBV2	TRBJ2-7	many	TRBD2	CASPGTSGNSYEQYF	TGTGCCAGCCCTGGGACTAGCGGGAACTCCTACGAGCAGTACTTC
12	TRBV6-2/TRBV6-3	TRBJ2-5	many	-	CASSYALAHQYF	TGTGCCAGCAGTTACGCCCTAGCGCACCAGTACTTC
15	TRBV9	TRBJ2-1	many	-	CASSVEGGEWNEQFF	TGTGCCAGCAGCGTAGAGGGGGGGGAGTGGAATGAGCAGTTCTTC
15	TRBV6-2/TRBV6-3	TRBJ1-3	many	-	CASSNDRSSGNTIYF	TGTGCCAGCAGCAACGACAGGAGCTCTGGAAACACCATATATTTT
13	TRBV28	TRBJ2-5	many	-	CASSLGAVRTQYF	TGTGCCAGCAGTTTAGGGGCCGTGCGAACCCAGTACTTC
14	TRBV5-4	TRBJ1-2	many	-	CASSRTVPNYGYTF	TGTGCCAGCAGCCGGACAGTCCCTAACTATGGCTACACCTTC
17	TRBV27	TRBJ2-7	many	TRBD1	CASRAQLGTGFSYEQYF	TGTGCCAGCAGGGCTCAGTTAGGGACAGGGTTCTCCTACGAGCAGTACTTC
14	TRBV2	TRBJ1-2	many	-	CASSPLDKYYGYTF	TGTGCCAGCAGTCCGTTGGACAAATACTATGGCTACACCTTC
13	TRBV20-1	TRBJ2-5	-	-	CSARGAGLKTQYF	TGCAGTGCTCGGGGGGCAGGTCTAAAGACCCAGTACTTC
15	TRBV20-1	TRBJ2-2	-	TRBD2	CSARDVTSDTGELFF	TGCAGTGCTAGAGATGTGACTAGCGACACCGGGGAGCTGTTTTTT
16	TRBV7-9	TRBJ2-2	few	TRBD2	CASSNIAGADTGELFF	TGTGCCAGCAGCAACATAGCGGGAGCGGACACCGGGGAGCTGTTTTTT
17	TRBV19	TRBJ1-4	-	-	CASSSLDGRATNEKLFF	TGTGCCAGTAGTAGCCTCGACGGACGCGCAACTAATGAAAAACTGTTTTTT
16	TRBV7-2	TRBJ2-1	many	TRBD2	CASSLVVTSEGNEQFF	TGTGCCAGCAGCTTAGTCGTAACTAGCGAGGGGAATGAGCAGTTCTTC
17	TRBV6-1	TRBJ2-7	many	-	CASSEGVGIPKSYEQYF	TGTGCCAGCAGTGAAGGGGTGGGGATCCCCAAGTCCTACGAGCAGTACTTC
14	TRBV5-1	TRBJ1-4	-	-	CASSLTLGHEKLFF	TGCGCCAGCAGCCTGACCCTGGGGCATGAAAAACTGTTTTTT
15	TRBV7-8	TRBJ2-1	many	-	CASSAQGRSYNEQFF	TGTGCCAGCAGCGCGCAGGGGAGGTCCTACAATGAGCAGTTCTTC